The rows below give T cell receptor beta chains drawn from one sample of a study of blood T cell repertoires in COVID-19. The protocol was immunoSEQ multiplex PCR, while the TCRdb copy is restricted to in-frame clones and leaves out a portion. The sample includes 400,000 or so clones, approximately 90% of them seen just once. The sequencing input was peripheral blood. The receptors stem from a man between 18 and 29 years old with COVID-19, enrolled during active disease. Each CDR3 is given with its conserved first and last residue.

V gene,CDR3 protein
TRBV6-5,CASRNEINTGELFF
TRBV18,CASSPRGHEQYF
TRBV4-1,CASSQSGNTIYF
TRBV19,CASSRDRNSPLHF
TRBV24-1,CATSDLSPGQGWNEQFF
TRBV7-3,CASSTGQVNSPLHF
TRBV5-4,CASSPWTGTNYGYTF
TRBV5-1,CASSYSGGAFDEQFF
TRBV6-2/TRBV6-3,CASSDPGQGLGEQYF
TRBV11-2,CASSRGTSGGALDEQYF
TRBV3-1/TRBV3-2,CASSPTSGGRETQYF
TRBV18,CASSATRDRRVREQFF
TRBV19,CASKNQGHNYGYTF
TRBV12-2,CASRLGSAYNEQFF
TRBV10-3,CAISESEARGLVGNTIYF
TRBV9,CASSRGRGVRLEQYF
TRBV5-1,CASSLDPVSHSSYNSPLHF
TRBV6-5,CASSPTGFNSPLHF
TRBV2,CASSEARTVTQETQYF
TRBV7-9,CASSLAGTGLAFF
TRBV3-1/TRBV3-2,CASSPGTSGSYNEQFF
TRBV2,CASTKRGGNPDTQYF
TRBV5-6,CASSLDGSGAPYF
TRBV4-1,CASSLRGGGRTYNEQFF
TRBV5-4,CASKSGRDTQYF
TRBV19,CASASGILSSYNEQFF
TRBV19,CASSIVVGTPNEQFF
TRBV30,CAHGTGGIGEQYF
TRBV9,CASSTDMYTQYF
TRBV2,CASSVGGSVNEQFF
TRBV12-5,CASGSGTSGRDQETQYF
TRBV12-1,CASRSGTGPMNTGELFF
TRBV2,CASSDGQPQHF
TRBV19,CASSTNTGVNTGELFF
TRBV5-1,CASSRTSGRTDTQYF
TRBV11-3,CASSYRETYEQYF
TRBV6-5,CASRKTANYGYTF
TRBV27,CASSLSSGRLYEQYF
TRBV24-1,CATSDFPDRWRQPQHF
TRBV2,CASSERRQVNQPQHF
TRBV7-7,CASSLEGLTETGTVSNQPQHF